This is a list of T cell receptor beta chains from one sample in a study of Ad26.COV2.S vaccination and SARS-CoV-2 variants. Sequencing used immunoSEQ multiplex PCR; TCRdb keeps in-frame clones, though not all of them. The sample includes more than 300,000 clones, 85% of them seen just once. The source was peripheral blood, collected in a trial of Ad26.COV2.S vaccine versus placebo. These receptors originate from a person between 18 and 65 years old who received the Ad26.COV2.S COVID-19 vaccine or a placebo. The CDR3 runs from the conserved cysteine through the conserved F or W. D genes are given only for firm matches. Expanded clones get a size class; other rows say once, few or many, or leave the size out.

NA	TRBJ2-3	NA	TRBV6-6	CASSYTGMGLDTQYF	TGTGCCAGCAGTTATACCGGAATGGGGTTAGATACGCAGTATTTT
NA	TRBJ1-3	NA	TRBV14	CASSPIYSGNTIYF	TGTGCCAGCAGCCCGATTTACTCTGGAAACACCATATATTTT
NA	TRBJ2-5	NA	TRBV3-1/TRBV3-2	CASSQNPGLQETQYF	TGTGCCAGCAGCCAAAACCCAGGACTCCAAGAGACCCAGTACTTC
NA	TRBJ1-1	few	TRBV5-1	CASSLEGSTEAFF	TGCGCCAGCAGCTTGGAGGGTTCCACTGAAGCTTTCTTT
NA	TRBJ1-4	NA	TRBV28	CASSLKARRKLFF	TGTGCCAGCAGTTTAAAGGCTCGACGAAAACTGTTTTTT
TRBD2	TRBJ2-1	many	TRBV29-1	CSVVELAGGYNEQFF	TGCAGCGTTGTAGAACTAGCGGGGGGCTACAATGAGCAGTTCTTC
NA	TRBJ2-7	NA	TRBV7-9	CASSLFGQGIIYYEQYF	TGTGCCAGCAGCTTGTTTGGTCAGGGGATCATCTACTACGAGCAGTACTTC
TRBD1	TRBJ1-4	NA	TRBV5-4	CASSLRQGGEKLFF	TGTGCCAGCAGCTTGAGGCAGGGGGGTGAAAAACTGTTTTTT
TRBD2	TRBJ2-2	few	TRBV4-2	CASSQGAFLADGGELFF	TGTGCCAGCAGCCAAGGAGCTTTCCTAGCGGACGGCGGGGAGCTGTTTTTT
TRBD1	TRBJ2-7	few	TRBV14	CASSLRDRYEQYF	TGTGCCAGCAGCCTCCGGGACAGATACGAGCAGTACTTC
TRBD2	TRBJ2-1	once	TRBV18	CASSPELAGGYNEQFF	TGTGCCAGCTCACCCGAACTAGCGGGGGGTTACAATGAGCAGTTCTTC
NA	TRBJ1-4	few	TRBV10-1	CASSPDRGGNEKLFF	TGCGCCAGCAGCCCAGATCGGGGTGGAAATGAAAAACTGTTTTTT
NA	TRBJ2-5	NA	TRBV5-1	CASSLSPTGLQETQYF	TGCGCCAGCAGCTTGTCCCCAACCGGGCTCCAAGAGACCCAGTACTTC
TRBD1	TRBJ2-5	NA	TRBV6-1	CASSEARTGTLTQYF	TGTGCCAGCAGTGAAGCAAGGACAGGGACGCTGACCCAGTACTTC